This TCR beta chain was captured by sequencing in a study of shared clonotypes between healthy human individuals. Deep-level settings were used for running the assay. Method: immunoSEQ multiplex PCR; TCRdb's copy keeps in-frame clones and lacks some. The sample has around 350,000 clones; around 67% are singletons. The V and J ends lost 3 bases and 7 bases, in that order; junction bases with no gene match: 13. The CDR3 sequence is 16 residues long. Germline V gives CDR1 SGDLS, CDR2 YYNGEE. The specimen sequenced was memory CD4+ T cells sorted from blood. Subset denoted: CD45RA-negative fraction. The receptor was derived from a man aged 25 to 40 in good health. J is TRBJ1-2 and V is TRBV9, with 9 nucleotides matching TRBD1. The CDR3, as DNA: TGTGCCAGCAGCGCCGGGACAGGGTTGTCGGTTACTGGCTACACCTTC. Translating gives CASSAGTGLSVTGYTF.